What follows is one TCR beta chain and its context. Assay used: immunoSEQ multiplex PCR; TCRdb lists only in-frame clones, some missing. The table lists approximately 11,000 clones, about three quarters of them singletons, with 15% to 20% in the top ten. Germline lookup yields CDR1 SGHNT and CDR2 YENEEA. V was shortened by 1 base and J by 7 bases, with 5 bases between the two germline ends. CDR3 length equals 11 residues. The data are from a study of OX40 agonist ivuxolimab in advanced cancers. This TCR derives from an adult with an advanced solid tumor such as melanoma, head and neck, liver or kidney cancer. J is TRBJ2-7 and V is TRBV11-3; possible D gene TRBD2, 5 bases. Sequenced here: CD4+ or CD8+ T cells sorted from blood, sampled in a trial of the OX40 agonist ivuxolimab. Written as DNA, the CDR3 is TGTGCCAGCAGCTTAGCGGGGGAGCAGTACTTC. Protein product: CASSLAGEQYF.